Reported below is one TCR beta chain. The antigen is not known. The data are from a study of T cell responses to AZD1222 COVID-19 vaccine. Profiled with immunoSEQ multiplex PCR; TCRdb holds only in-frame clones, not every one. Counted here are about 100,000 clones, roughly 86% occurring once; the ten biggest clones make up roughly 1.4%. The CDR3 has 14 amino acids. V lost 0 bases to trimming and J lost 6 bases, with 11 bases between them. Germline values: CDR1 LGHNA, CDR2 YSLEER. Findings of the study overall: Spike-specific TCR breadth rose after two AZD1222 doses, and depth rose as well.

This receptor was taken from an adult in good health. The chain combines TRBV4-3 with TRBJ1-2; no definite D call. Specimen: peripheral blood, collected on day 0 of AZD1222 vaccination. The CDR3 is CASSQDYGSNGYTF. In DNA, the CDR3 is TGCGCCAGCAGCCAAGATTACGGGAGCAATGGCTACACCTTC.